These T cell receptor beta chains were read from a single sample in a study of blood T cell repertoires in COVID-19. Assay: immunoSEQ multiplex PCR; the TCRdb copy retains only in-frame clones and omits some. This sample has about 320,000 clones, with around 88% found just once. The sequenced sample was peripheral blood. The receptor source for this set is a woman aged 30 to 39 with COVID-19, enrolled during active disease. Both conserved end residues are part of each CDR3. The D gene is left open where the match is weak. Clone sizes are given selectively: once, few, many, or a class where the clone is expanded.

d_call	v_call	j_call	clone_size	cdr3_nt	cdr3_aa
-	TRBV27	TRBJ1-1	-	TGTGCCAGCGGCTTATGGGAGGGGGGATTGAACACTGAAGCTTTCTTT	CASGLWEGGLNTEAFF
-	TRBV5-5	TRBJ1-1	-	TGTGCCAGCAGCTTGGCCAGGGTGAACACTGAAGCTTTCTTT	CASSLARVNTEAFF
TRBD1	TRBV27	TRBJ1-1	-	TGTGCCAGCAGGCTATTGGGGGACAGCGGACCGAACACTGAAGCTTTCTTT	CASRLLGDSGPNTEAFF
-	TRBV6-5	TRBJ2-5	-	TGTGCCAGCTTCCCTGGAGACCCAGGAGGGGAGACCCAGTACTTC	CASFPGDPGGETQYF
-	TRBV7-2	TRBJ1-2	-	TGTGCCAGCAGCTTGGGGGGGTCTGGCTATGGCTACACCTTC	CASSLGGSGYGYTF
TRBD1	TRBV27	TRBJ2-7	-	TGTGCCAGCAGTTTGGTGGGACAGGGCGACGAGCAGTACTTC	CASSLVGQGDEQYF
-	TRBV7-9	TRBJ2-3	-	TGTGCCAGCAGCTTAGTCCAGTTGGGGGCGGATACGCAGTATTTT	CASSLVQLGADTQYF
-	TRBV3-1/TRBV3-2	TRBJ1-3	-	TGTGCCAGCAGCCAAGGGTGGCGGGACTCTGGAAACACCATATATTTT	CASSQGWRDSGNTIYF
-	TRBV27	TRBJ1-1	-	TGTGCCAGCAGCCAGGGAGGGGGCACTGAAGCTTTCTTT	CASSQGGGTEAFF
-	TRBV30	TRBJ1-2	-	TGTGCCTGGAGTGTACCTCCACTGGAGGGCTACACCTTC	CAWSVPPLEGYTF
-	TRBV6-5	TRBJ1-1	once	TGTGCCAGCAGTTACCTGCGAAACACTGAAGCTTTCTTT	CASSYLRNTEAFF
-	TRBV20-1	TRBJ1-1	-	TGCAGTGCTCCACAGGGACAAGCTTTCTTT	CSAPQGQAFF
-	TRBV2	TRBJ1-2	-	TGTGCCACCACGTGGGAGGTCCGTATGGGCTACACCTTC	CATTWEVRMGYTF
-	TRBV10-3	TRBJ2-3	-	TGTGCCATCAGTGAGCCGGGTGACGATACGCAGTATTTT	CAISEPGDDTQYF
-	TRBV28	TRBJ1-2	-	TGTGCCAGCAGCCCCTTACCCCAGAACTATGGCTACACCTTC	CASSPLPQNYGYTF
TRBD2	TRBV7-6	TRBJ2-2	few	TGTGCCAGCAGCTTAAAAGCTAGCGGGGAAGGTAGCGGGGAGCTGTTTTTT	CASSLKASGEGSGELFF
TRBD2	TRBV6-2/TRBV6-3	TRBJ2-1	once	TGTGCCAGCAGTCTCTTACTAGCGGGGACTAATGAGCAGTTCTTC	CASSLLLAGTNEQFF
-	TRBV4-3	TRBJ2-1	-	TGCGCCAGCAGCCAAGTAGGGGTAGTCAATGAGCAGTTCTTC	CASSQVGVVNEQFF
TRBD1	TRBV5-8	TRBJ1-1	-	TGTGCCAGCAGCCTTCAGGGGGTTGAAACTGAAGCTTTCTTT	CASSLQGVETEAFF
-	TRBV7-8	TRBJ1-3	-	TGTGCCAGCAGCGACACATTTATCGAGGGAAACACCATATATTTT	CASSDTFIEGNTIYF
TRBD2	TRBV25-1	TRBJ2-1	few	TGTGCCAGCAGTAAACCCTTAGCGGGGGGTGGCAATGAGCAGTTCTTC	CASSKPLAGGGNEQFF
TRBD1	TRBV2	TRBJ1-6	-	TGTGCCAGCAGAATAGGACAGGGACTAACGCCCCTCCACTTT	CASRIGQGLTPLHF
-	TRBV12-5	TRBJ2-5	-	TGTGCTAGTGGTTCGGGGACACCAGGGGAGACCCAGTACTTC	CASGSGTPGETQYF
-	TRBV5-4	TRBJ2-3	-	TGTGCCAGCAGCGCAGGGGACCCCTCAGATACGCAGTATTTT	CASSAGDPSDTQYF
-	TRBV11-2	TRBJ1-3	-	TGTGCCAGCAGGAACAGGGCAGGCGGAAACACCATATATTTT	CASRNRAGGNTIYF
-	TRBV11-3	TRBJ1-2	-	TGTGCCAGCAGCTTGACGGCTGAGGGTGGCTACACCTTC	CASSLTAEGGYTF
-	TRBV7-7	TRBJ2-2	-	TGTGCTAGCAGCGGACACCGGACCGGGGAGCTGTTTTTT	CASSGHRTGELFF
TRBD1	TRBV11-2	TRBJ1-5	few	TGTGCCAGCAGCAGGGGGCCAGGGGGTAGCAATCAGCCCCAGCATTTT	CASSRGPGGSNQPQHF
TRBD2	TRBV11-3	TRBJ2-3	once	TGTGCCAGCAGCTTAGATGCGGGGGAAGCAGATACGCAGTATTTT	CASSLDAGEADTQYF
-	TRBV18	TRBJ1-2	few	TGTGCCAGCTCACCAGAGATCTATGGCTACACCTTC	CASSPEIYGYTF
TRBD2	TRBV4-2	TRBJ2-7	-	TGTGCCAGCAGCCAAACCCGTTCCGTGTGGCGGGGGGATTCCTACGAGCAGTACTTC	CASSQTRSVWRGDSYEQYF
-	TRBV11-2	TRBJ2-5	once	TGTGCCAGCAGCCTACAAGAGACCCAGTACTTC	CASSLQETQYF
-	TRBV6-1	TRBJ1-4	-	TGTGCCAGCAGTGAAGGGACAGCAACTAATGAAAAACTGTTTTTT	CASSEGTATNEKLFF
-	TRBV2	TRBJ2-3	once	TGTGCCAACACCCTAAAGGCAGGCGCTAGCACAGATACGCAGTATTTT	CANTLKAGASTDTQYF
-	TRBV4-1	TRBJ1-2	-	TGCGCCAGCAGCCAAGTGCCATTCACCAGGATGACAAACTATGGCTACACCTTC	CASSQVPFTRMTNYGYTF
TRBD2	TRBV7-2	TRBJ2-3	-	TGTGCCAGCAGTCCGACTAGCGGGGGGGCCGGAGATACGCAGTATTTT	CASSPTSGGAGDTQYF
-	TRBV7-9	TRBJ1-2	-	TGTGCCACAAAACCGGGTGGCTACACCTTC	CATKPGGYTF
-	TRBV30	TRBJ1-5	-	TGTGCCTCAAAGGGAGGGGGGGGTCAGCCCCAGCATTTT	CASKGGGGQPQHF
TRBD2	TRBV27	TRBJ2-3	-	TGTGCCAGCGGGCCTTCTAGCGGGGCCCCTCTAGATACGCAGTATTTT	CASGPSSGAPLDTQYF
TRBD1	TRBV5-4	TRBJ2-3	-	TGTGCCAGCGGGCGGAAGACAGGGATCGATACGCAGTATTTT	CASGRKTGIDTQYF
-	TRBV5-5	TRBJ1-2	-	TGTGCCAGCAGCTCCAGACAACCCTATGGCTACACCTTC	CASSSRQPYGYTF
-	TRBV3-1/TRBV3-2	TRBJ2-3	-	TGTGCCAGCAGTCAGGGCGAGGCGCAGTATTTT	CASSQGEAQYF